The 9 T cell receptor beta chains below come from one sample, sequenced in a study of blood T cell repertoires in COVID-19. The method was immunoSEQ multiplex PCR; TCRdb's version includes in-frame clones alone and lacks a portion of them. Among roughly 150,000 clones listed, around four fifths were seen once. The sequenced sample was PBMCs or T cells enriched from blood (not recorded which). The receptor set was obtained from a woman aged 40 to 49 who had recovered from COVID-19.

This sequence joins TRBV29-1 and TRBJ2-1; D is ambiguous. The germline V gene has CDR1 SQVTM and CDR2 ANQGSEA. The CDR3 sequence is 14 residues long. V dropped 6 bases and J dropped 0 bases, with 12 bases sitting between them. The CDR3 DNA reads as TGCAGCGTGCTTACTCCTAGCTCCTACAATGAGCAGTTCTTC. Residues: CSVLTPSSYNEQFF.

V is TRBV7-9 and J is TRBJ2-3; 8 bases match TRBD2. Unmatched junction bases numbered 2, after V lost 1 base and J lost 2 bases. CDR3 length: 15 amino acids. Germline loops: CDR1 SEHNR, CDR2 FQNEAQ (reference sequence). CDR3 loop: CASSLVAGLTDTQYF. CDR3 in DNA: TGTGCCAGCAGCTTAGTAGCGGGGCTCACAGATACGCAGTATTTT.

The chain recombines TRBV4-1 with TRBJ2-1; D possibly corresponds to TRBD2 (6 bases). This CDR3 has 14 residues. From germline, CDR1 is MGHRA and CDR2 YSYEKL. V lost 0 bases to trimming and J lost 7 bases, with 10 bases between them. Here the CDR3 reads CASSQDGRGNEQFF. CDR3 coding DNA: TGCGCCAGCAGCCAAGATGGCCGGGGGAATGAGCAGTTCTTC.

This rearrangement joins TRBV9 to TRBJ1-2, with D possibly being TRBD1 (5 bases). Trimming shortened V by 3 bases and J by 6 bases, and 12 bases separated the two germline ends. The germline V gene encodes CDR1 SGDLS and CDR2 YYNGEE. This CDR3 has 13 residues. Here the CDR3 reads CASSAGPRDGYTF. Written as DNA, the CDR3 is TGTGCCAGCAGCGCAGGCCCCAGGGATGGCTACACCTTC.

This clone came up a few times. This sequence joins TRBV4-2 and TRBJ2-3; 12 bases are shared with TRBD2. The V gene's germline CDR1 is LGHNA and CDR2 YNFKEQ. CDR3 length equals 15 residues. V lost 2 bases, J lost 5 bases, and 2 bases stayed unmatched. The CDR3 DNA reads TGTGCCAGCAGCCAACTAGCGGGAGGGGTAGATACGCAGTATTTT. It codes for CASSQLAGGVDTQYF.

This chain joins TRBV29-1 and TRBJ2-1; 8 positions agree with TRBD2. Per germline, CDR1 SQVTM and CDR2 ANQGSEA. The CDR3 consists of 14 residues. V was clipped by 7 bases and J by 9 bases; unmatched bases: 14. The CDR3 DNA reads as TGCAGCGCGCGTCACCAGACTAGCGCAGGTGAGCAGTTCTTC. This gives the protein CSARHQTSAGEQFF.

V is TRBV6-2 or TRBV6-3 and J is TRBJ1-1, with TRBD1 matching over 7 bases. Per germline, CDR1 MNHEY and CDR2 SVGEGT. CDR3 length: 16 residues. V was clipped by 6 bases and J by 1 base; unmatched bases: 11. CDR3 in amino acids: CASSQPQGMRNTEAFF. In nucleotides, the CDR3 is TGTGCCAGCAGCCAACCACAGGGGATGAGGAACACTGAAGCTTTCTTT.

The CDR3 sequence: CASSGTSRDRARNTIYF. The CDR3 region has the DNA TGTGCCAGCAGCGGAACAAGCCGGGACAGGGCCCGAAACACCATATATTTT. V gene TRBV9 combines with J gene TRBJ1-3; the match to TRBD1 covers 9 bases. The length of the CDR3 is 17 residues. Germline V lookup: CDR1 SGDLS, CDR2 YYNGEE. Unmatched junction bases numbered 12, after V lost 3 bases and J lost 5 bases.

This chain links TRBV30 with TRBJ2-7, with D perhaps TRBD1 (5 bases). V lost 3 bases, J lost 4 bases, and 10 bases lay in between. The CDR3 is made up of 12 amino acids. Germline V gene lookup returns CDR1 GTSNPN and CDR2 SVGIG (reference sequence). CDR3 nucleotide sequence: TGTGCCTGGAGGACAGTTAAGTACGAGCAGTACTTC. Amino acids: CAWRTVKYEQYF. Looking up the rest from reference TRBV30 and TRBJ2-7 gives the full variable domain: SQTIHQWPATLVQPVGSPLSLECTVEGTSNPNLYWYRQAAGRGLQLLFYSVGIGQISSEVPQNLSASRPQDRQFILSSKKLLLSDSGFYLCAWRTVKYEQYFGPGTRLTVT.